Described below is a single T cell receptor (beta chain) sequence and its context. The sample is drawn from a study of blood T cell repertoires in COVID-19. Study in general: COVID-19 samples from acute and convalescent phases originated in the United States, Italy and Spain. Sources were T cells, B-cell-depleted T cells, or PBMCs; the material itself was cDNA or gDNA.

There are 13 residues in the CDR3. V shed 3 bases and J 2 bases; nucleotides not matched to a gene: 0. Germline lookup yields CDR1 KGHSH and CDR2 LQKENI. Per the study methods: How many nucleated cells were present was estimated from reference gene primer amplification. Generated by immunoSEQ multiplex PCR, the TCRdb table keeps only in-frame clones and is missing some. V and J calls and clone size are copied from that table; D and trimming were computed from the DNA. Counted here are roughly 30,000 clones, about four fifths occurring once; the ten biggest clones make up about two fifths. The chain combines TRBV18 with TRBJ1-2, with 7 nucleotides matching TRBD1. Sequencing was done on a sample of peripheral blood. The source of this sequence is a woman aged 80 or over with acute or convalescent COVID-19. CDR3 residues: CASSPDRNYGYTF. The CDR3 DNA is TGTGCCAGCTCACCGGACAGGAACTATGGCTACACCTTC.